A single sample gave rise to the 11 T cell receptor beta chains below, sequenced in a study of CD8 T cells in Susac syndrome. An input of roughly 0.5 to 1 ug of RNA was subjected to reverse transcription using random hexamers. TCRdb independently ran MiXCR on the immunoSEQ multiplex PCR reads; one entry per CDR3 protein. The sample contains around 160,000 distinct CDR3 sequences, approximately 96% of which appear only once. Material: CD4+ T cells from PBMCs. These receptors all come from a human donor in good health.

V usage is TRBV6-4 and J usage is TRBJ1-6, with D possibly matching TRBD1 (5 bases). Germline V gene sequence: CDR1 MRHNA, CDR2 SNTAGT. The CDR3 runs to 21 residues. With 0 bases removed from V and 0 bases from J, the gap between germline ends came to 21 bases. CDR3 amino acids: CASSDSWTPERVSSYNSPLHF. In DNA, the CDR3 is TGTGCCAGCAGTGACTCATGGACACCTGAGAGAGTGAGCTCCTATAATTCACCCCTCCACTTT.

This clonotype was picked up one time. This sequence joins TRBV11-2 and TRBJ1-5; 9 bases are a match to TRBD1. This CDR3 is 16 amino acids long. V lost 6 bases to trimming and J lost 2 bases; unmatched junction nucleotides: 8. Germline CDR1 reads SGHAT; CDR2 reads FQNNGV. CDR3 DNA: TGTGCCAGCAGAAAGGACAGGGGATGGGGCAATCAGCCCCAGCATTTT. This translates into CASRKDRGWGNQPQHF.

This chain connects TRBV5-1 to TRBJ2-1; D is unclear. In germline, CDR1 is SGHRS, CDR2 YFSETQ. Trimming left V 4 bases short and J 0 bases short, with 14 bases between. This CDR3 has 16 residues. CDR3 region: CASSPESRSSYNEQFF. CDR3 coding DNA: TGCGCCAGCAGCCCCGAGAGCAGGAGCTCCTACAATGAGCAGTTCTTC.

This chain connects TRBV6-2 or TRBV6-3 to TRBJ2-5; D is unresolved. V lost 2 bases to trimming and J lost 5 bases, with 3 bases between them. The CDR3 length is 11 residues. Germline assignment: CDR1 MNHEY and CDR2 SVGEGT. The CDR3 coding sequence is TGTGCCAGCAGTTACGTTGAGACCCAGTACTTC. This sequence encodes CASSYVETQYF.

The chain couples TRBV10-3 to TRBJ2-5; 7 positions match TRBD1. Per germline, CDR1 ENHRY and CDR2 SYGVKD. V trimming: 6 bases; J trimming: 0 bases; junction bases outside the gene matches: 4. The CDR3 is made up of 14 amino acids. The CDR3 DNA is TGTGCCATCAGCCTAACAGGGGACCAAGAGACCCAGTACTTC. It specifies CAISLTGDQETQYF.

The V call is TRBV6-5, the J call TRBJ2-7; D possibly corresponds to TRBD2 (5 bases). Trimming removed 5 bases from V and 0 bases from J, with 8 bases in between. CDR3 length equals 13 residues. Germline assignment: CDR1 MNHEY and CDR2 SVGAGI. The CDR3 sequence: CASSRGPSYEQYF. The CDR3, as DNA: TGTGCCAGCAGTCGGGGTCCCTCCTACGAGCAGTACTTC.

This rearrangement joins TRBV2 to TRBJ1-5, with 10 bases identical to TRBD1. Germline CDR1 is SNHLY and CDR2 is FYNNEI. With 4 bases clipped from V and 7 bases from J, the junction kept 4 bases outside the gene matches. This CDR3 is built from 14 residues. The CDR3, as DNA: TGTGCCAGCAGTGTCCGGGACAGGGGACAGCCCCAGCATTTT. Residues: CASSVRDRGQPQHF.

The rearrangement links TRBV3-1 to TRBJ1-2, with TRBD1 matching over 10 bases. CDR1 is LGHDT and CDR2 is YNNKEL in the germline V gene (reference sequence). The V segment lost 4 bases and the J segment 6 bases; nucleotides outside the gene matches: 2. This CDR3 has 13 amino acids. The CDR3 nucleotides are TGTGCCAGCAGCCGCGGACAGGGGGATGGCTACACCTTC. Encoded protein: CASSRGQGDGYTF.

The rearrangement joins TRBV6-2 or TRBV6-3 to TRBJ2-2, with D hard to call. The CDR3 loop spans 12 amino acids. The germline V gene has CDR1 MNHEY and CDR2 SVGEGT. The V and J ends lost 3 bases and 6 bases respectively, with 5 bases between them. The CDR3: CASSYLSGELFF. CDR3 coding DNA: TGTGCCAGCAGTTATTTATCCGGGGAGCTGTTTTTT.

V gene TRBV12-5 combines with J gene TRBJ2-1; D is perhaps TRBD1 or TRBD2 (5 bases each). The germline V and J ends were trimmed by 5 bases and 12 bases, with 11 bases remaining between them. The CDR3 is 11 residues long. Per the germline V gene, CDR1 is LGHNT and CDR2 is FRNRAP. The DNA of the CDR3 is TGTGCTAGTGGTCCCCGGGACCGGCAGTTCTTC. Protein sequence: CASGPRDRQFF.

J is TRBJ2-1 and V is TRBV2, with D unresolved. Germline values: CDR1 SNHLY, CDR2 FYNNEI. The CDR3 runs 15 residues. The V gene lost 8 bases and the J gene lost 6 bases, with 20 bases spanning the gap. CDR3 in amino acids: CASLLEPNLANEQFF. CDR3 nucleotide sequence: TGTGCCAGCCTGCTGGAGCCAAACCTTGCCAATGAGCAGTTCTTC.